These 31 T cell receptor beta chains came from one sample sequenced in a study of T cell responses to AZD1222 COVID-19 vaccine. Clones were read by immunoSEQ multiplex PCR, and TCRdb kept only the in-frame ones, dropping some. The sample lists around 250,000 clones, 85% to 95% seen once, with 0.55% in the top ten. The sample in question was peripheral blood, obtained on day 0 of AZD1222 vaccination. The receptors were sampled from an adult in good health.

In this sample, this clone turned up once. This chain links TRBV7-9 with TRBJ2-7, with TRBD2 as a possible D gene (6 bases). The V gene's germline CDR1 is SEHNR and CDR2 FQNEAQ (reference sequence). This CDR3 region has 13 residues. The germline V and J ends were trimmed by 5 bases and 5 bases, with 13 bases remaining between them. The CDR3 nucleotides are TGTGCCAGCAGCATCCAGGGCGGGAACGAGCAGTACTTC. This sequence encodes CASSIQGGNEQYF.

Here the CDR3 DNA reads TGTGCCAGCAGTGAAAGGACGGATTCACCCCTCCACTTT. The encoded protein is CASSERTDSPLHF. The chain is built from TRBV25-1 and TRBJ1-6; no firm D call. This CDR3 has 13 amino acids. Germline CDR1 MGHDK, CDR2 SYGVNS. V lost 2 bases, J lost 8 bases, and 7 bases lay in between.

This sequence joins TRBV6-5 and TRBJ2-1; D is unclear. CDR3 length equals 13 residues. CDR1 MNHEY and CDR2 SVGAGI come from the germline V gene. Between the trimmed V and J ends, which lost 0 bases and 7 bases, there was a span of 7 bases. The DNA for the CDR3 is TGTGCCAGCAGTTACTCGGGCTGGAATGAGCAGTTCTTC. Protein: CASSYSGWNEQFF.

A few counts support this clone. The chain couples TRBV9 to TRBJ2-1, with D perhaps TRBD2 (6 bases). Germline values: CDR1 SGDLS, CDR2 YYNGEE. This CDR3 region has 15 residues. V shed 0 bases and J shed 6 bases, with 13 bases lying between them. The CDR3 DNA is TGTGCCAGCAGCGTAGGGACTATTCTGGGCAATGAGCAGTTCTTC. Translated, it gives CASSVGTILGNEQFF. Full variable domain (remainder filled in from reference TRBV9 and TRBJ2-1): DSGVTQTPKHLITATGQRVTLRCSPRSGDLSVYWYQQSLDQGLQFLIQYYNGEERAKGNILERFSAQQFPDLHSELNLSSLELGDSALYFCASSVGTILGNEQFFGPGTRLTVL.

Only a few counts were recorded for this clone. The chain links TRBV12-1 to TRBJ2-7; TRBD1 is taken as the D call from the table, unchecked against the DNA. TRBV12-1 is given as a pseudogene. The CDR3 is 16 amino acids. CDR3: CASSFADRGLSYEQYF. CDR3 nucleotide sequence: TGTGCCAGCAGCTTTGCCGACAGGGGGTTATCCTACGAGCAGTACTTC.

The gene calls are TRBV10-3 and TRBJ1-1; 9 bases are a match to TRBD1. The CDR3 extends over 15 amino acids. The germline V gene has CDR1 ENHRY and CDR2 SYGVKD. The junction had 8 bases not matched to a gene; V was cut back by 3 bases and J by 6 bases. CDR3 DNA sequence: TGTGCCATCAGTGACGGGGACAGGGTCGCGGCTGAAGCTTTCTTT. Residues: CAISDGDRVAAEAFF.

The chain links TRBV7-9 to TRBJ2-7; no clear D gene. The CDR3 consists of 13 residues. CDR1 and CDR2 from the germline V gene are SEHNR and FQNEAQ (reference sequence). Trimming cost V 3 bases and J 2 bases, with 8 bases left between them. The CDR3 DNA follows: TGTGCCAGCAGCTTTTCTACAACCTACGAGCAGTACTTC. This codes for CASSFSTTYEQYF.

The chain is built from TRBV7-3 and TRBJ2-1; maybe TRBD1 (6 bases). This CDR3 is built from 16 residues. Trimming removed 5 bases from V and 0 bases from J, with 14 bases in between. Germline CDR1 SGHTA, CDR2 FQGTGA. This CDR3 reads CASSPGTTSSYNEQFF. The CDR3 DNA reads TGTGCCAGCAGCCCAGGGACAACGAGCTCCTACAATGAGCAGTTCTTC.

The V call is TRBV10-1, the J call TRBJ1-3, with a weak D call TRBD1 (6 bases). Trimming took 7 bases from V and 0 from J, leaving 16 bases between them. This CDR3 has 16 amino acids. From germline, CDR1 is WNHNN and CDR2 SYGVQD (reference sequence). This CDR3 is CASKRQARLSGNTIYF. The CDR3 DNA reads TGCGCCAGCAAACGACAGGCCCGTCTCTCTGGAAACACCATATATTTT.

The rearrangement uses TRBV7-8 and TRBJ2-5; D might be TRBD2 (6 bases). The V end lost 5 bases, the J end lost 2 bases, and 15 bases lay between the germline ends. This CDR3 is 15 amino acids long. In germline, CDR1 is SGHVS, CDR2 FQNEAQ. CDR3 nucleotides: TGTGCCAGCAGCCCGGTCATAGGGAGGCAAGAGACCCAGTACTTC. Amino acids: CASSPVIGRQETQYF.

The V gene is TRBV28, the J gene TRBJ1-1, with TRBD1 matching over 8 bases. This CDR3 contains 15 residues. V lost 5 bases to trimming and J lost 1 base; unmatched junction nucleotides: 6. Looked up from germline, CDR1 is MDHEN and CDR2 is SYDVKM. For the CDR3, the DNA is TGTGCCAGCAGTCTACCTGACAGGGGGAACACTGAAGCTTTCTTT. It encodes CASSLPDRGNTEAFF.

The chain uses TRBV7-2 and TRBJ2-7; 9 bases fit TRBD1. This CDR3 region has 13 residues. Trimming removed 7 bases from V and 2 bases from J; junction bases left unmatched: 3. CDR1 and CDR2 (germline): SGHTA, FQGNSA. CDR3 region: CASTRTGAYEQYF. For the CDR3, the DNA is TGTGCCAGCACCAGGACAGGGGCCTACGAGCAGTACTTC. Using reference TRBV7-2 and TRBJ2-7 for the parts outside the CDR3, the full variable domain is GAGVSQSPSNKVTEKGKDVELRCDPISGHTALYWYRQSLGQGLEFLIYFQGNSAPDKSGLPSDRFSAERTGGSVSTLTIQRTQQEDSAVYLCASTRTGAYEQYFGPGTRLTVT.

The J gene is TRBJ2-1, the V gene TRBV11-2; weak D call: TRBD2 (6 bases). Trimming left V 4 bases short and J 0 bases short, with 16 bases between. Germline lookup yields CDR1 SGHAT and CDR2 FQNNGV. This CDR3 is 17 amino acids long. CDR3 in DNA: TGTGCCAGCAGCTCCCACGGGACTCCTAACTCCTACAATGAGCAGTTCTTC. As protein: CASSSHGTPNSYNEQFF.

The V and J genes are TRBV27 and TRBJ2-3; the D is unclear. In germline, CDR1 is MNHEY, CDR2 SMNVEV (reference sequence). This CDR3 is 13 amino acids long. Trimming removed 7 bases from V and 0 bases from J, with 8 bases in between. The CDR3, as DNA: TGTGCCAGCAAATTACTAAGCACAGATACGCAGTATTTT. It specifies CASKLLSTDTQYF.

V is TRBV19 and J is TRBJ2-7; 8 bases match TRBD1. There are 14 residues in the CDR3. V trimming: 9 bases; J trimming: 2 bases; junction bases outside the gene matches: 9. Germline assignment: CDR1 LNHDA and CDR2 SQIVND (reference sequence). The CDR3 reads CASSRQGWTYEQYF. The DNA for the CDR3 is TGTGCCAGCTCCAGACAGGGGTGGACCTACGAGCAGTACTTC.

This clone was recorded once. CDR3 DNA sequence: TGTGCCTGGAGTGTAGGCTGGACTGAAGCTTTCTTT. It encodes CAWSVGWTEAFF. The chain recombines TRBV30 with TRBJ1-1; D uncertain. The CDR3 runs 12 residues. Per germline, CDR1 GTSNPN and CDR2 SVGIG (reference sequence). The V gene lost 0 bases and the J gene lost 5 bases, with 7 bases spanning the gap.

The rearrangement uses TRBV7-2 and TRBJ2-1; 11 positions match TRBD2. V dropped 2 bases and J dropped 9; count of bases not matched to a gene: 6. CDR3 length equals 15 residues. Germline V gene sequence: CDR1 SGHTA, CDR2 FQGNSA. The CDR3 bases are TGTGCCAGCAGCTTAAGTAGCGGGAGGGCCTCTGAGCAGTTCTTC. The encoded protein is CASSLSSGRASEQFF.

The J gene is TRBJ2-7, the V gene TRBV7-9; 8 nucleotides agree with TRBD2. CDR1 is SEHNR and CDR2 is FQNEAQ in the germline V gene (reference sequence). The CDR3 contains 18 residues. The V gene end was trimmed by 1 base and the J gene end by 7 bases; junction bases not matched to a gene: 18. The CDR3 DNA reads as TGTGCCAGCAGCTTAGGTTTGTTCGCCCAGCGGGAGCTACCGGAGCAGTACTTC. Translated, it gives CASSLGLFAQRELPEQYF.

This rearrangement joins TRBV5-1 to TRBJ1-2, with a weak D call TRBD1 (5 bases). V was pared by 6 bases and J by 3 bases, with 12 bases between. Germline values: CDR1 SGHRS, CDR2 YFSETQ. The CDR3 is made up of 13 amino acids. CDR3: CASIPRADYGYTF. The CDR3 region has the DNA TGCGCCAGCATCCCCAGGGCGGACTATGGCTACACCTTC. The variable domain in full, completed from reference TRBV5-1 and TRBJ1-2, reads KAGVTQTPRYLIKTRGQQVTLSCSPISGHRSVSWYQQTPGQGLQFLFEYFSETQRNKGNFPGRFSGRQFSNSRSEMNVSTLELGDSALYLCASIPRADYGYTFGSGTRLTVV.

The count of this clone is one. This chain links TRBV5-1 with TRBJ1-2; TRBD1 matches at 8 bases. Germline V lookup: CDR1 SGHRS, CDR2 YFSETQ. The V segment lost 0 bases and the J segment 0 bases; nucleotides outside the gene matches: 4. The CDR3 loop spans 16 amino acids. The CDR3 DNA sequence: TGCGCCAGCAGCTTGGGGGCAGGGGGCGCTAACTATGGCTACACCTTC. This translates into CASSLGAGGANYGYTF. Variable domain in full (rest from reference TRBV5-1 and TRBJ1-2): KAGVTQTPRYLIKTRGQQVTLSCSPISGHRSVSWYQQTPGQGLQFLFEYFSETQRNKGNFPGRFSGRQFSNSRSEMNVSTLELGDSALYLCASSLGAGGANYGYTFGSGTRLTVV.

This chain joins TRBV19 and TRBJ1-3; TRBD1 agrees at 11 bases. This CDR3 contains 15 residues. Per the germline V gene, CDR1 is LNHDA and CDR2 is SQIVND (reference sequence). Trimming removed 6 bases from V and 4 bases from J; junction bases left unmatched: 5. The CDR3 loop is CASRTDRGQGNTIYF. CDR3 bases: TGTGCCAGTAGGACGGACAGGGGGCAAGGAAACACCATATATTTT.

The chain uses TRBV2 and TRBJ2-4; the D is unclear. The CDR3 has 11 amino acids. Looked up from germline, CDR1 is SNHLY and CDR2 is FYNNEI. Trimming took 5 bases from V and 9 from J, leaving 8 bases between them. The chain's CDR3 is CASSQGSIQYF. Here the CDR3 DNA reads TGTGCCAGCAGTCAAGGATCCATTCAGTACTTC.

The chain carries TRBV2 and TRBJ1-6, with 9 bases aligning to TRBD1. Germline loops: CDR1 SNHLY, CDR2 FYNNEI. V lost 7 bases, J lost 6 bases, and 4 bases stayed unmatched. The CDR3 covers 14 residues. CDR3 residues: CASISDRGNSPLHF. The DNA for the CDR3 is TGTGCCAGCATTTCGGACAGGGGTAATTCACCCCTCCACTTT.

Regarding this clone: This same CDR3 is encoded by further DNA sequences in the sample. J is TRBJ1-2 and V is TRBV6-5, with D possibly TRBD1 on 5 matching bases. There are 14 residues in the CDR3. V dropped 3 bases and J dropped 2 bases, with 10 bases sitting between them. Germline values: CDR1 MNHEY, CDR2 SVGAGI. CDR3 sequence reads: CASSYRQLNYGYTF. The CDR3 bases are TGTGCCAGCAGTTATAGACAGCTAAACTATGGCTACACCTTC.

A single count supports this clone. V gene TRBV6-5 combines with J gene TRBJ1-2; 7 bases map to TRBD1. The CDR3 is 13 residues long. Trimming took 4 bases from V and 8 from J; bases not matched to a gene: 7. Germline loops: CDR1 MNHEY, CDR2 SVGAGI. DNA for the CDR3: TGTGCCAGCAGTTTCGACAGGGAGGGGGGCTACACCTTC. Translating gives CASSFDREGGYTF.

This clone was picked up a small number of times. Written as DNA, the CDR3 is TGTGCCAGCAGTATTGACAGGGGGAACACTGAAGCTTTCTTT. Residues: CASSIDRGNTEAFF. The V gene is TRBV27, the J gene TRBJ1-1; 8 bases are shared with TRBD1. V dropped 5 bases and J dropped 1; count of bases not matched to a gene: 3. The CDR3 consists of 14 residues. CDR1 and CDR2 from the germline V gene are MNHEY and SMNVEV (reference sequence).

The CDR3 region is CASSLLGGRGGHNEQFF. In DNA, the CDR3 is TGTGCCAGCAGTCTATTAGGCGGGCGGGGGGGACACAATGAGCAGTTCTTC. The J gene is TRBJ2-1, the V gene TRBV27; 9 bases align to TRBD2. The CDR3 loop spans 17 amino acids. V trimming: 5 bases; J trimming: 5 bases; junction bases outside the gene matches: 13. The V gene's germline CDR1 is MNHEY and CDR2 SMNVEV (reference sequence).

This chain joins TRBV4-2 and TRBJ1-4; TRBD1 agrees at 11 bases. Germline CDR1 and CDR2: LGHNA and YNFKEQ. V dropped 1 base and J dropped 6; count of bases not matched to a gene: 4. The CDR3 runs 16 residues. The DNA for the CDR3 is TGTGCCAGCAGCCAAGTCGGGGGACAGGGGGATGAAAAACTGTTTTTT. Translating it yields CASSQVGGQGDEKLFF.

V is TRBV6-5 and J is TRBJ1-2; 9 nucleotides agree with TRBD1. The V and J ends lost 6 bases and 6 bases, in that order; junction bases with no gene match: 8. The CDR3 sequence is 14 residues long. Germline CDR1 reads MNHEY; CDR2 reads SVGAGI. CDR3 bases: TGTGCCAGCAGCCCCAGGACAGGGGCAAATGGCTACACCTTC. Protein product: CASSPRTGANGYTF.

The chain combines TRBV12-5 with TRBJ2-3; D is possibly TRBD2 (5 bases). CDR3 size: 13 residues. With 4 bases removed from V and 3 bases from J, the gap between germline ends came to 8 bases. Germline V gives CDR1 LGHNT, CDR2 FRNRAP. The CDR3 here is CASGSPGTDTQYF. The CDR3 DNA follows: TGTGCTAGTGGTTCACCGGGGACAGATACGCAGTATTTT. Full variable domain (remainder filled in from reference TRBV12-5 and TRBJ2-3): DARVTQTPRHKVTEMGQEVTMRCQPILGHNTVFWYRQTMMQGLELLAYFRNRAPLDDSGMPKDRFSAEMPDATLATLKIQPSEPRDSAVYFCASGSPGTDTQYFGPGTRLTVL.

V usage is TRBV13 and J usage is TRBJ1-1, with D tentatively TRBD1 (6 bases). V lost 6 bases and J lost 11, with 16 bases in between. The CDR3 runs 12 residues. Germline CDR1 is PRHDT and CDR2 is FYEKMQ (reference sequence). DNA for the CDR3: TGTGCCAGCAGTCTGACAGGCGCCGGGGCTTTCTTT. Amino acids: CASSLTGAGAFF.